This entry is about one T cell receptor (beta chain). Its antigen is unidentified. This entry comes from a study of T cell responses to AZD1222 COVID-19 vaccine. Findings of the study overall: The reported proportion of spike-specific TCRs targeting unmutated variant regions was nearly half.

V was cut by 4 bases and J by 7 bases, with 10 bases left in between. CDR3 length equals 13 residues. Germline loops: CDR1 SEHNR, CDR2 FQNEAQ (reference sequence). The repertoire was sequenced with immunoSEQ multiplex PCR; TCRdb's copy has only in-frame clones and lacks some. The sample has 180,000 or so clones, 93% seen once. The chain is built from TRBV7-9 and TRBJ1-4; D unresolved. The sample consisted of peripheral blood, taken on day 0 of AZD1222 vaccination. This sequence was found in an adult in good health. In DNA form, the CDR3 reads TGTGCCAGCAGCTCGACTCTAGGTGAAAAACTGTTTTTT. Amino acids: CASSSTLGEKLFF. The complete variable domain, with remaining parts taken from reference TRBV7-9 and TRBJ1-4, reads DTGVSQNPRHKITKRGQNVTFRCDPISEHNRLYWYRQTLGQGPEFLTYFQNEAQLEKSRLLSDRFSAERPKGSFSTLEIQRTEQGDSAMYLCASSSTLGEKLFFGSGTQLSVL.